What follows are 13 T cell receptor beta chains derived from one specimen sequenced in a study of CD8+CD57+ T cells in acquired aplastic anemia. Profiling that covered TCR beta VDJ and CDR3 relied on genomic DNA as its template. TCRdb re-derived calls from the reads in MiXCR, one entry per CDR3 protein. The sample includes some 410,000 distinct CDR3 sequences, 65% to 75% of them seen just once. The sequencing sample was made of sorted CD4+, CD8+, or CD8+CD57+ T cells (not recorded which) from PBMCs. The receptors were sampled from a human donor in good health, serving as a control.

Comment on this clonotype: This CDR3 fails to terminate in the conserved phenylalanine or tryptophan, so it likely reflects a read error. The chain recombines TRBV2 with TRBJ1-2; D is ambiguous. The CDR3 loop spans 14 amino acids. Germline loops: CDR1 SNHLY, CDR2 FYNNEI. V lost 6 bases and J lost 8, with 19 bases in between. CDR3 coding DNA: TGTGCCAGCAGCTTAAAGGGTAAAAGTGCCGGCTACACCTGC. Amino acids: CASSLKGKSAGYTC.

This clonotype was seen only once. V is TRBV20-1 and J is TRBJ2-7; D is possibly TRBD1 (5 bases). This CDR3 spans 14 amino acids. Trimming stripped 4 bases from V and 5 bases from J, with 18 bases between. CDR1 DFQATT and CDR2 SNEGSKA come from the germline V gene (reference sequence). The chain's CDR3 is CSATAAGNSDEQYF. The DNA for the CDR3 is TGCAGTGCTACCGCCGCAGGGAACAGTGACGAGCAGTACTTC.

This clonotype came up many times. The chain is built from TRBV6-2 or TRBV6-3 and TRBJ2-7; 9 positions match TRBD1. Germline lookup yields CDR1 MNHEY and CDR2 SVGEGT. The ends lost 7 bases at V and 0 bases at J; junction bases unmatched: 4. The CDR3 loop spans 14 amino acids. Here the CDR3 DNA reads TGTGCCAGCACCAAGGGACAGGGCTCCTACGAGCAGTACTTC. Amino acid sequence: CASTKGQGSYEQYF.

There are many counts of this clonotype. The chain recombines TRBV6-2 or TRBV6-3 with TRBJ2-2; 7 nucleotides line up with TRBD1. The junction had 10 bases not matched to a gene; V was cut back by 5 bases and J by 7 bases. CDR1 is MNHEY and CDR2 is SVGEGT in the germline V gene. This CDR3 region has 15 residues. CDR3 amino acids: CASSHLRDSSGELFF. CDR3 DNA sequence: TGTGCCAGCAGTCACCTTCGGGACAGCAGCGGGGAGCTGTTTTTT.

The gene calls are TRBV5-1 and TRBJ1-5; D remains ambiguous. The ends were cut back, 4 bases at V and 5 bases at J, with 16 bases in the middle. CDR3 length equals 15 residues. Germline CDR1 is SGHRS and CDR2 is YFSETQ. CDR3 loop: CASSHHQCGDQPQHF. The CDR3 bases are TGCGCCAGCAGCCACCACCAGTGCGGAGATCAGCCCCAGCATTTT.

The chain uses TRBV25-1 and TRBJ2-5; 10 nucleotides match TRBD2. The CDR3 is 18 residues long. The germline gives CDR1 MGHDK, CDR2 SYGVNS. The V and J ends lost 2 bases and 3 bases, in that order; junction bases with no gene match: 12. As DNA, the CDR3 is TGTGCCAGCAGTGAAGCGCTTCGGGGAGCGGGGGGGAAAGAGACCCAGTACTTC. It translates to CASSEALRGAGGKETQYF.

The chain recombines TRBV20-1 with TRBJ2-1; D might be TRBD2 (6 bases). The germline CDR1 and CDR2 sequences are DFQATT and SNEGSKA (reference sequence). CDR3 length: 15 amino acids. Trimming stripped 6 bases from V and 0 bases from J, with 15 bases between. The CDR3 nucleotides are TGCAGTGCACCGGGACTGCCCAGCTCCTACAATGAGCAGTTCTTC. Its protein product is CSAPGLPSSYNEQFF.

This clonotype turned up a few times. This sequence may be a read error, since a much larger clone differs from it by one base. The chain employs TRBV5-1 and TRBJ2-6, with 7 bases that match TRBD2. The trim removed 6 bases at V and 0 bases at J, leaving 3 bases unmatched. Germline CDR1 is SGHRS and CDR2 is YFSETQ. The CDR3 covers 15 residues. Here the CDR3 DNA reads TGCGCCAGCAAGGCGGGGGTCTCTGGGGCCAACGTCCTGACTTTC. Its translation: CASKAGVSGANVLTF. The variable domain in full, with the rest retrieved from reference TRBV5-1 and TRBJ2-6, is KAGVTQTPRYLIKTRGQQVTLSCSPISGHRSVSWYQQTPGQGLQFLFEYFSETQRNKGNFPGRFSGRQFSNSRSEMNVSTLELGDSALYLCASKAGVSGANVLTFGAGSRLTVL.

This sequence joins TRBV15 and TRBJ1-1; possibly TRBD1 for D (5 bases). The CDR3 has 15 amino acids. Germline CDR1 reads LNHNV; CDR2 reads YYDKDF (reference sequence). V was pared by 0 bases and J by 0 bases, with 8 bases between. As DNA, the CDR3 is TGTGCCACCAGCAGAGATGCAGGGATGAACACTGAAGCTTTCTTT. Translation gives CATSRDAGMNTEAFF.

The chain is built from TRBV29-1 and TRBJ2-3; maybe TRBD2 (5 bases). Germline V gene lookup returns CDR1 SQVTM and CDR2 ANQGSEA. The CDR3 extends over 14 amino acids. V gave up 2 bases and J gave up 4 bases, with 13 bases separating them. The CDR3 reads CSVERRLSADTQYF. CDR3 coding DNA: TGCAGCGTTGAACGGAGACTAAGCGCAGATACGCAGTATTTT.

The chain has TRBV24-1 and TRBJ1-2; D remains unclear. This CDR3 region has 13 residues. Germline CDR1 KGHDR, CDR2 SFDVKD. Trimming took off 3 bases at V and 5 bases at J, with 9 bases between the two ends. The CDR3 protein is CATSDRDSYGYTF. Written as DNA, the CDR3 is TGTGCCACCAGTGATCGGGATTCTTATGGCTACACCTTC.

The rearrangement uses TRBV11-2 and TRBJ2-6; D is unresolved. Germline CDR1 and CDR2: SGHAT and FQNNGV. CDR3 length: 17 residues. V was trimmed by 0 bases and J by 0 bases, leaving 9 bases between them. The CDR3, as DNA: TGTGCCAGCAGCTTAGACGGGCTGTGCTCTGGGGCCAACGTCCTGACTTTC. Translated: CASSLDGLCSGANVLTF.

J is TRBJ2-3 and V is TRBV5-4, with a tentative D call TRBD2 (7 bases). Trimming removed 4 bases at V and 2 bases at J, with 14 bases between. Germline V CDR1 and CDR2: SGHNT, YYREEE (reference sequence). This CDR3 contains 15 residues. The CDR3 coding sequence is TGTGCCAGCAGCAAAGGGGGGGGCCACACAGATACGCAGTATTTT. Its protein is CASSKGGGHTDTQYF.